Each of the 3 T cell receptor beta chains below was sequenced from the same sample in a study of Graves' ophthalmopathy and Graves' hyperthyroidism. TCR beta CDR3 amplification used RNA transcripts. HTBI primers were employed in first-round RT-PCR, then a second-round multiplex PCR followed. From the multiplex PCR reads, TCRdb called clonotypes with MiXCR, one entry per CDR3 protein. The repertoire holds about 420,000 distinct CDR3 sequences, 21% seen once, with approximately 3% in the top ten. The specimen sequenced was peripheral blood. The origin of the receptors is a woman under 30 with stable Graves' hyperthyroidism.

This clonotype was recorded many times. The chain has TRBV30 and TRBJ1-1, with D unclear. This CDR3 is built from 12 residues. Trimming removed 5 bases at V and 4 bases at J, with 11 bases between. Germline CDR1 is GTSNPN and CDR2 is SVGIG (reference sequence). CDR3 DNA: TGTGCCTGGGGGCGCCGAAGCACTGAAGCTTTCTTT. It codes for CAWGRRSTEAFF.

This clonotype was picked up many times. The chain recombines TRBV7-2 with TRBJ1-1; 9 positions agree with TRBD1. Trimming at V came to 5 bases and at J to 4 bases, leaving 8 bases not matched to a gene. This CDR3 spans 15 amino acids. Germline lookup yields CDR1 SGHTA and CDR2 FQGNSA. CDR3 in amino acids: CASSLEQGAGTEAFF. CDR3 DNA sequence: TGTGCCAGCAGCCTGGAACAGGGGGCCGGCACTGAAGCTTTCTTT.

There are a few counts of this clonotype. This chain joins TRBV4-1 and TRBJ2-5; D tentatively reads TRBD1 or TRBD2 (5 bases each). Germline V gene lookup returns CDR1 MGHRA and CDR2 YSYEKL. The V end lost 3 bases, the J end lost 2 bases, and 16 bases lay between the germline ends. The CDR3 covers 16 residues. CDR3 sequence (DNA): TGCGCCAGCAGCCATACGGGGTGGGGGTCTCAAGAGACCCAGTACTTC. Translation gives CASSHTGWGSQETQYF.